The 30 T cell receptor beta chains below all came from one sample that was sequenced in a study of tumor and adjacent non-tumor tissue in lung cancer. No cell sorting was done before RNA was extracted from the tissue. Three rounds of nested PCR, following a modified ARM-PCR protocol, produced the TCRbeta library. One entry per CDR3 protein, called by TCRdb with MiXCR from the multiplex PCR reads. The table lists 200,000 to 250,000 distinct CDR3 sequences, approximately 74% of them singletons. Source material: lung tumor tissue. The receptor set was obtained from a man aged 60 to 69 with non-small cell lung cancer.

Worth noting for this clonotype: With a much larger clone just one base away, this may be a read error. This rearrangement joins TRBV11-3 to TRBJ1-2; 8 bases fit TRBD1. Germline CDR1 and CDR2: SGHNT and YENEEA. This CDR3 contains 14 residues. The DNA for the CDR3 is TGTGCCAGCAGCATCCTCGGACAGGGAGCTGGCTACAACTTC. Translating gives CASSILGQGAGYNF.

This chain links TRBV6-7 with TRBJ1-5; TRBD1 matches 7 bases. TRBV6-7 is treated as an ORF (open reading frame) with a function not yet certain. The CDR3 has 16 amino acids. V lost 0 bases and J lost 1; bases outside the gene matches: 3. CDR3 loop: CASSYSAGQSNQPQHF. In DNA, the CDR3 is TGTGCCAGCAGTTACTCGGCGGGACAGAGCAATCAGCCCCAGCATTTT.

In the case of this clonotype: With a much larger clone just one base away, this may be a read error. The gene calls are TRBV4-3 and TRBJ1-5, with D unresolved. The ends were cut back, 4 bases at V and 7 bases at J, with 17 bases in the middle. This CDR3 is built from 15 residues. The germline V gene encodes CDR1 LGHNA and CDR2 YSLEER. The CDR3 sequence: CASSPSAGGGQPQHF. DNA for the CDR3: TGCGCCAGCAGCCCCTCAGCGGGAGGCGGACAGCCCCAGCATTTT.

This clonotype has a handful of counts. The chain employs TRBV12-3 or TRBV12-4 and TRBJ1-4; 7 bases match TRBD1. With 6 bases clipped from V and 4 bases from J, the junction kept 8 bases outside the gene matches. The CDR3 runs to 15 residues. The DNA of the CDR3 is TGTGCCAGCAGCCCCAGGGGGGCGGGTAATGAAAAACTGTTTTTT. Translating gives CASSPRGAGNEKLFF.

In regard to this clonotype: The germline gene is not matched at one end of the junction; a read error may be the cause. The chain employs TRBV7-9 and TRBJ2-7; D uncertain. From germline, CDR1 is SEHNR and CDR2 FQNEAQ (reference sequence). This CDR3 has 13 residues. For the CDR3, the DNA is TGTACCAGCAGTCGAGAACCGGTCTACGAGCAGTACTTC. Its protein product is CTSSREPVYEQYF. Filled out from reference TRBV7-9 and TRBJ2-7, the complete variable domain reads DTGVSQNPRHKITKRGQNVTFRCDPISEHNRLYWYRQTLGQGPEFLTYFQNEAQLEKSRLLSDRFSAERPKGSFSTLEIQRTEQGDSAMYLCTSSREPVYEQYFGPGTRLTVT.

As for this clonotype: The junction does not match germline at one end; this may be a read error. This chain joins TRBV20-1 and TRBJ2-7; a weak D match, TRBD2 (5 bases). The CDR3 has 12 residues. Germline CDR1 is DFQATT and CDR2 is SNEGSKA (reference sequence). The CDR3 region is CGASGLSYEQYF. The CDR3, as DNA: TGCGGTGCTAGTGGACTCTCCTACGAGCAGTATTTC.

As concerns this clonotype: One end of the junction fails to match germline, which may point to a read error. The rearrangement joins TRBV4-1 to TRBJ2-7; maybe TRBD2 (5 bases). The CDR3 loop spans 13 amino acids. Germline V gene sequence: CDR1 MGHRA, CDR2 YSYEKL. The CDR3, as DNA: TGCGCCAGCATCCAAGATGAGGTGTGGGAGCATTACTTC. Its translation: CASIQDEVWEHYF.

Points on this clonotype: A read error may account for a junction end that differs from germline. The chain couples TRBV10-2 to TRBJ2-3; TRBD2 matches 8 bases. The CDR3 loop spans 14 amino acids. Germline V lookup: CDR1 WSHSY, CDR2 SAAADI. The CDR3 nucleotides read TGCACCAGCGGGACTAGTGGGATTTCAGATACGCAGTATTTT. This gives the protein CTSGTSGISDTQYF.

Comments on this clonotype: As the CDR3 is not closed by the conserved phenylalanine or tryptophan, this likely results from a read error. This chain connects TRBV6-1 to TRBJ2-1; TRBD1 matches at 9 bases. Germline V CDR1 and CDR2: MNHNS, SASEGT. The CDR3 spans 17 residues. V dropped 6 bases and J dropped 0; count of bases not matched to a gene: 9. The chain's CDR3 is CASSLQDRGTSYNEQFI. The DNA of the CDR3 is TGTGCCAGCAGCCTCCAGGACAGGGGAACCTCCTACAATGAGCAGTTCATC.

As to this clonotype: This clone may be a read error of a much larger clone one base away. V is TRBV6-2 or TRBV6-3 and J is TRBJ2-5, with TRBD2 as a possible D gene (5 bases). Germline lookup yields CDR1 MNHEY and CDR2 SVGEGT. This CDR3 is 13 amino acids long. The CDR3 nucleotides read TGTGCCGGCAGTTCGCTAGCAAGAGAGACCCAGTACTTC. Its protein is CAGSSLARETQYF.

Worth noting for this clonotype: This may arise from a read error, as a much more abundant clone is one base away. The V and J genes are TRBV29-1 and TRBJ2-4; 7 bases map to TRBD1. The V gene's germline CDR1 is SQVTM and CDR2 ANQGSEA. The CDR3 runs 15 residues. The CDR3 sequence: CSVEVVGTAKTIQYF. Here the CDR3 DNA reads TGCAGCGTTGAAGTAGTAGGGACAGCCAAAACCATTCAGTACTTC.

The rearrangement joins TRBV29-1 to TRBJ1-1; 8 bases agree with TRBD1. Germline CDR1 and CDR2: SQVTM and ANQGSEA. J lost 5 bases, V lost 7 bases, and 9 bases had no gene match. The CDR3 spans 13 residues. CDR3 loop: CSAAPGGVTEAFF. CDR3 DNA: TGCAGCGCAGCCCCAGGGGGCGTTACTGAAGCTTTCTTT.

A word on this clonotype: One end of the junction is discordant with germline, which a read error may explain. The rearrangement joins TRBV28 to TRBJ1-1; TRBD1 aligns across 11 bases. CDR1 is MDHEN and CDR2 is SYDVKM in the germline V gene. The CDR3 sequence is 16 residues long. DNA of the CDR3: TGTGCCAGCAGGCGCCTGGGACAGGGGGAGAACACAGAAGCTTTCTTT. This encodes CASRRLGQGENTEAFF.

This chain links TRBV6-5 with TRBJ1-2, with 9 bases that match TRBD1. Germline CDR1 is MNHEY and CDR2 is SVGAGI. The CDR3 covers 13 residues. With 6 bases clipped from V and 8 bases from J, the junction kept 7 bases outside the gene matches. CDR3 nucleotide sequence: TGTGCCAGCAGCTATACAGGGGGCAGGGGCTACACCTTC. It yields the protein CASSYTGGRGYTF.

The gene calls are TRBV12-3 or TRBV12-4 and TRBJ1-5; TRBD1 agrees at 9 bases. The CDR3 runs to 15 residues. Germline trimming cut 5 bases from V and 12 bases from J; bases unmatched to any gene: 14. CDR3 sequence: CASSPGTGPNQFQHF. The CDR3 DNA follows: TGTGCCAGCAGTCCCGGGACAGGGCCCAATCAGTTCCAGCATTTT.

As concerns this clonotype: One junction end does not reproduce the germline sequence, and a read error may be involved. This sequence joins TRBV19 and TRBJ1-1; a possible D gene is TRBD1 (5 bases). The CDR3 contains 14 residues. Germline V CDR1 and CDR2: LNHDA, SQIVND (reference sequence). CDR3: CAISNTGTPNEAFF. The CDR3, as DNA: TGTGCCATTAGTAACACCGGGACCCCAAATGAAGCTTTCTTT.

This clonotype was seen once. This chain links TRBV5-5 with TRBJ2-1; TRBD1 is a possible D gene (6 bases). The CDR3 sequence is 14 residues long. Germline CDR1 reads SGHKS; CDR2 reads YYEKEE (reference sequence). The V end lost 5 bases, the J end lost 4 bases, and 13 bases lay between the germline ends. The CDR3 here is CASSSTGIYNEQFF. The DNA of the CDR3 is TGTGCCAGCAGTTCGACAGGTATTTACAATGAGCAGTTCTTC.

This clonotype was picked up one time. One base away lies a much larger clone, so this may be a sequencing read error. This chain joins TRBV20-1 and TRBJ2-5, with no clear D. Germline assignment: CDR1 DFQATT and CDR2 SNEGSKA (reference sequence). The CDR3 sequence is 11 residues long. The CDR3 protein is CSTTGQQTQYF. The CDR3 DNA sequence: TGCAGTACTACCGGCCAACAGACCCAGTACTTC.

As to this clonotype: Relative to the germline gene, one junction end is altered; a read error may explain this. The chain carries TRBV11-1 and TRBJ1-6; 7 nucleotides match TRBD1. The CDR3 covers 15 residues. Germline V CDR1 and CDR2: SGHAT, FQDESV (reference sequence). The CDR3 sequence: CATSHRQGSNSPLHF. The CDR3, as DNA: TGTGCCACCAGCCATCGACAGGGTAGTAATTCACCCCTCCACTTT.

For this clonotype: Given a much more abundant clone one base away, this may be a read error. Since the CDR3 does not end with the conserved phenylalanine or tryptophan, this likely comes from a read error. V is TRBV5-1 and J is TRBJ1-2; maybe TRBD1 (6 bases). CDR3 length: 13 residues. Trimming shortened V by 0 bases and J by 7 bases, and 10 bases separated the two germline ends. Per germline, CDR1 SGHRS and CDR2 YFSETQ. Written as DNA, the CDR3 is TGCGCCAGCAGCTTGGTGGCAGGGGTTGGCTACACCTTA. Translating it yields CASSLVAGVGYTL.

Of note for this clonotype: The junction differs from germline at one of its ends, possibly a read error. The CDR3, as DNA: TGCGCCAGCAGCCGGAGTAGCTCCTGCAATGAGCAGTTCTTC. Its translation: CASSRSSSCNEQFF. This sequence joins TRBV5-1 and TRBJ2-1; D remains ambiguous. CDR1 and CDR2 (germline): SGHRS, YFSETQ. The CDR3 covers 14 residues.

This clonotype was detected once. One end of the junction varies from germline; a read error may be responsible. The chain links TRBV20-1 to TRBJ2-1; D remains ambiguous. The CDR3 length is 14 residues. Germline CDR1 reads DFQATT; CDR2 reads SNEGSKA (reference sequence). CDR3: CSAEHPSSYIEQFF. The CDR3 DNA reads TGCAGTGCTGAACATCCCAGCTCCTACATTGAGCAGTTCTTC.

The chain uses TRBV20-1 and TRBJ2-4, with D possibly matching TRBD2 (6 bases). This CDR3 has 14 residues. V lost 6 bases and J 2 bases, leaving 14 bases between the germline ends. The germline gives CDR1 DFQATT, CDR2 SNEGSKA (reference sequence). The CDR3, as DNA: TGCAGTGCCCCCCTGGGGAGGCCCAAAAACATTCAGTACTTC. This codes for CSAPLGRPKNIQYF.

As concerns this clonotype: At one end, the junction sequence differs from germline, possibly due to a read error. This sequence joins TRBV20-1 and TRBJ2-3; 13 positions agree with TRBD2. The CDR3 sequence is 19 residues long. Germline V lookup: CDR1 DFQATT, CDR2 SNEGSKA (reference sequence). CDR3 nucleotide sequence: TGCAGTGCTCCCCGGTGTGGGGGGACTAGCGGGGATAGCACAGATACGCAATATTTT. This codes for CSAPRCGGTSGDSTDTQYF.

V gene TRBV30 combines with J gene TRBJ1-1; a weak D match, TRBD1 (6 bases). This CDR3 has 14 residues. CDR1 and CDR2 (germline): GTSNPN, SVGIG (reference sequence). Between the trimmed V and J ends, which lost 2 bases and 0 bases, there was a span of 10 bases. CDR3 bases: TGTGCCTGGAGTCAGGGGACTATGAACACTGAAGCTTTCTTT. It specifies CAWSQGTMNTEAFF.

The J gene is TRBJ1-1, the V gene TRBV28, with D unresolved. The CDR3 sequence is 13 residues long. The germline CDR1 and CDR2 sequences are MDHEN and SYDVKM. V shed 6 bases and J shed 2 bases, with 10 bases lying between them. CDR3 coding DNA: TGTGCCAGCAGCTCCCCAGTAAACACTGAAGCTTTCTTT. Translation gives CASSSPVNTEAFF.

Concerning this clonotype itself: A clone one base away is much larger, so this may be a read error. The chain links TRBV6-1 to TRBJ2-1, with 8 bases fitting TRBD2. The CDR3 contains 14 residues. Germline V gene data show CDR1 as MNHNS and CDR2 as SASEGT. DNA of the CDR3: TGTGCCAGCGGCTTACTAGCGGAGATAAATGAGAAGTTCTTC. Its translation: CASGLLAEINEKFF.

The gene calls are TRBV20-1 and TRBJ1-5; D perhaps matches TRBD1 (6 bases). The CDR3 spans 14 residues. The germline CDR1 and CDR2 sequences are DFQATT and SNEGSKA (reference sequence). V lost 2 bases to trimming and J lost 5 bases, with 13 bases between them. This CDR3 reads CSARTGNRYQPQHF. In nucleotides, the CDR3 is TGCAGTGCTAGAACAGGGAATCGCTATCAGCCCCAGCATTTT.

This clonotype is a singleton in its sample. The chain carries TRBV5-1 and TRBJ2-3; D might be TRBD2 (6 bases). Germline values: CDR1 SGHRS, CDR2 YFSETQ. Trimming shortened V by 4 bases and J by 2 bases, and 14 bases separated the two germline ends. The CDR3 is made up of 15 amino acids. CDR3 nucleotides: TGCGCCAGCAGCCCCCGGGACTCCCACACAGATACGCAGTATTTT. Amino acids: CASSPRDSHTDTQYF.

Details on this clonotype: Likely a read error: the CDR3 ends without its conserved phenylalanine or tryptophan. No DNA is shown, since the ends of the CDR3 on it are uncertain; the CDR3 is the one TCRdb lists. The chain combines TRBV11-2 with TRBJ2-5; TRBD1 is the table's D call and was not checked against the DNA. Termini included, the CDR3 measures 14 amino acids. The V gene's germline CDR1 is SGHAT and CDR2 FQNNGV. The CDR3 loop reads CASSSGQVLETRYL.